The rows below give T cell receptor beta chains drawn from one sample of a study of shared clonotypes between healthy human individuals. Sequencing used immunoSEQ multiplex PCR; TCRdb keeps in-frame clones, though not all of them. This sample has hundreds of thousands of clones, with about 92% found just once. Source material: naive CD8+ T cells sorted from blood. The receptors originated from a man aged 25 to 45 in good health. Each CDR3 is given with its conserved first and last residue. Fields, in order: D gene, J gene, V gene, clone size, CDR3 protein, CDR3 DNA. The D gene is left open where the match is weak. Not every row has a clone size; where given, it reads once, few, many or a size class.

D: NA
J: TRBJ2-7
V: TRBV11-2
size: NA
CDR3: CASSLVSGRSSYEQYF
DNA: TGTGCCAGCAGCTTAGTTTCGGGACGGAGCTCCTACGAGCAGTACTTC

D: NA
J: TRBJ1-3
V: TRBV7-9
size: NA
CDR3: CASSSERVSGNTIYF
DNA: TGTGCCAGCAGCTCGGAGCGGGTCTCTGGAAACACCATATATTTT

D: TRBD1
J: TRBJ2-7
V: TRBV5-1
size: NA
CDR3: CASSSLPGQGADSYEQYF
DNA: TGCGCCAGCAGCTCGTTACCGGGACAGGGGGCAGACTCCTACGAGCAGTACTTC

D: TRBD1
J: TRBJ1-2
V: TRBV27
size: NA
CDR3: CASSPLPGDRGGGYTF
DNA: TGTGCCAGCAGTCCTCTCCCCGGGGACAGGGGAGGAGGCTACACCTTC

D: NA
J: TRBJ2-7
V: TRBV27
size: NA
CDR3: CASEGPGPEQYF
DNA: TGTGCCAGCGAAGGGCCGGGCCCAGAGCAGTACTTC

D: TRBD2
J: TRBJ2-1
V: TRBV7-2
size: NA
CDR3: CASSLAGGRNEQFF
DNA: TGTGCCAGCAGCTTAGCGGGAGGGCGCAATGAGCAGTTCTTC

D: NA
J: TRBJ1-2
V: TRBV7-9
size: NA
CDR3: CASSLGAPNNYGYTF
DNA: TGTGCCAGCAGCCTAGGGGCACCAAATAACTATGGCTACACCTTC

D: NA
J: TRBJ2-7
V: TRBV11-2
size: NA
CDR3: CASSSSLPTWVYEQYF
DNA: TGTGCCAGCAGCTCATCTCTCCCTACCTGGGTTTACGAGCAGTACTTC

D: TRBD1
J: TRBJ2-1
V: TRBV10-2
size: NA
CDR3: CASSDSGQGHEQFF
DNA: TGCGCCAGCAGTGATTCTGGACAGGGCCATGAGCAGTTCTTC

D: NA
J: TRBJ2-7
V: TRBV11-2
size: NA
CDR3: CASSLSGGILYEQYF
DNA: TGTGCCAGCAGCTTATCTGGCGGGATTTTATACGAGCAGTACTTC

D: NA
J: TRBJ2-7
V: TRBV7-9
size: once
CDR3: CASSLGHGLTYEQYF
DNA: TGTGCCAGCAGCTTAGGACACGGACTAACCTACGAGCAGTACTTC

D: TRBD2
J: TRBJ2-7
V: TRBV4-1
size: NA
CDR3: CASSPPLAGESREQYF
DNA: TGCGCCAGCAGCCCCCCCTTAGCGGGAGAGTCTCGAGAGCAGTACTTC

D: NA
J: TRBJ2-1
V: TRBV11-1
size: NA
CDR3: CASSATPGDGGNEQFF
DNA: TGTGCCAGCAGCGCGACCCCGGGAGACGGGGGCAATGAGCAGTTCTTC

D: NA
J: TRBJ1-2
V: TRBV4-1
size: NA
CDR3: CASSQDWQHIGYGYTF
DNA: TGCGCCAGCAGCCAAGATTGGCAGCATATCGGTTATGGCTACACCTTC

D: NA
J: TRBJ1-1
V: TRBV9
size: NA
CDR3: CASSAEMNTEAFF
DNA: TGTGCCAGCAGCGCGGAGATGAACACTGAAGCTTTCTTT

D: TRBD1
J: TRBJ2-7
V: TRBV4-3
size: NA
CDR3: CASSPGQGAANEQYF
DNA: TGCGCCAGCAGCCCAGGACAGGGGGCGGCCAACGAGCAGTACTTC

D: TRBD1
J: TRBJ1-5
V: TRBV2
size: NA
CDR3: CASWTGVLGNQPQHF
DNA: TGTGCCAGCTGGACAGGGGTTCTTGGCAATCAGCCCCAGCATTTT

D: NA
J: TRBJ2-3
V: TRBV6-1
size: NA
CDR3: CASSLRDRPTDTQYF
DNA: TGTGCCAGCTCCCTGAGGGACCGTCCCACAGATACGCAGTATTTT

D: TRBD2
J: TRBJ2-4
V: TRBV7-2
size: NA
CDR3: CASSLRLAGVSKNIQYF
DNA: TGTGCCAGCAGCTTAAGACTAGCGGGAGTTTCCAAAAACATTCAGTACTTC

D: TRBD2
J: TRBJ2-7
V: TRBV28
size: NA
CDR3: CASTKVAGAQYF
DNA: TGTGCCAGCACCAAAGTGGCGGGAGCGCAGTACTTC

D: NA
J: TRBJ1-1
V: TRBV4-1
size: once
CDR3: CASSLRANGPTEAFF
DNA: TGCGCCAGCAGCCTCCGGGCCAACGGCCCCACTGAAGCTTTCTTT

D: NA
J: TRBJ2-1
V: TRBV7-3
size: NA
CDR3: CASSLTSRVDNEQFF
DNA: TGTGCCAGCAGCTTGACTAGTAGGGTTGATAATGAGCAGTTCTTC

D: TRBD2
J: TRBJ2-5
V: TRBV7-2
size: NA
CDR3: CASSQGGRGPETQYF
DNA: TGTGCCAGCAGCCAGGGAGGGAGGGGCCCGGAGACCCAGTACTTC

D: TRBD2
J: TRBJ2-5
V: TRBV7-7
size: NA
CDR3: CASTPFLSSGGRANPRETQYF
DNA: TGTGCCAGCACCCCCTTTTTATCCAGCGGCGGGAGGGCCAATCCCCGGGAGACCCAGTACTTC

D: TRBD2
J: TRBJ2-1
V: TRBV2
size: NA
CDR3: CASSPKREFMDEQFF
DNA: TGTGCCAGCAGCCCCAAGCGGGAGTTCATGGATGAGCAGTTCTTC

D: TRBD1
J: TRBJ2-7
V: TRBV18
size: NA
CDR3: CASSPPATDREPSYEQYF
DNA: TGTGCCAGCTCACCACCTGCGACTGACAGGGAGCCCTCCTACGAGCAGTACTTC

D: NA
J: TRBJ2-7
V: TRBV28
size: NA
CDR3: CASSNSGQPYEQYF
DNA: TGTGCCAGCAGTAATTCGGGGCAGCCCTACGAGCAGTACTTC

D: TRBD2
J: TRBJ2-1
V: TRBV4-3
size: NA
CDR3: CASSQNLLAGVEQFF
DNA: TGCGCCAGCAGCCAAAACTTACTAGCGGGAGTTGAGCAGTTCTTC

D: NA
J: TRBJ1-5
V: TRBV27
size: NA
CDR3: CASSFFGQGDQPQHF
DNA: TGTGCCAGCAGTTTTTTTGGGCAGGGAGATCAGCCCCAGCATTTT

D: NA
J: TRBJ1-1
V: TRBV6-1
size: NA
CDR3: CASSEKPSVMANTEAFF
DNA: TGTGCCAGCAGTGAAAAACCTTCAGTGATGGCGAACACTGAAGCTTTCTTT

D: NA
J: TRBJ1-2
V: TRBV9
size: few
CDR3: CASREQDLYTF
DNA: TGTGCCAGCAGAGAACAGGACCTCTACACCTTC

D: NA
J: TRBJ2-3
V: TRBV11-2
size: once
CDR3: CASSPGRAGSTDTQYF
DNA: TGTGCCAGCAGCCCCGGCCGGGCGGGCAGCACAGATACGCAGTATTTT

D: NA
J: TRBJ2-7
V: TRBV30
size: few
CDR3: CAWTGDSYEQYF
DNA: TGTGCCTGGACTGGAGACTCCTACGAGCAGTACTTC